A selection of T cell receptor beta chains follows, all from one sample in a study of PD-1 blockade in classical Hodgkin lymphoma. TCRdb's copy holds only in-frame clones and misses some; the assay was immunoSEQ multiplex PCR. Of 40,000 to 65,000 clones in the sample, roughly 86% were seen once. The material sequenced was peripheral blood mononuclear cells (PBMCs), taken before the fourth cycle of nivolumab. Receptors were obtained from a human donor with classical Hodgkin lymphoma. CDR3s include the opening cysteine and the closing phenylalanine or tryptophan. The D gene is left open where the match is weak. Size values are once, few and many counts, or a class for expanded clones, and some rows have none.

J gene: TRBJ1-6
clone size: NA
V gene: TRBV7-9
D gene: TRBD1
CDR3 protein: CASSLATQGAGSPLHF
CDR3 DNA: TGTGCCAGCAGCTTAGCTACCCAGGGGGCAGGTTCACCCCTCCACTTT

J gene: TRBJ1-1
clone size: NA
V gene: TRBV9
D gene: NA
CDR3 protein: CASSLQGLNTEAFF
CDR3 DNA: TGTGCCAGCAGCTTGCAGGGACTGAACACTGAAGCTTTCTTT

J gene: TRBJ1-6
clone size: NA
V gene: TRBV7-2
D gene: NA
CDR3 protein: CASSNHLQGHNSPLHF
CDR3 DNA: TGTGCCAGCAGCAATCACCTTCAGGGCCATAATTCACCCCTCCACTTT

J gene: TRBJ2-7
clone size: few
V gene: TRBV7-9
D gene: NA
CDR3 protein: CASSFGTEGVLYF
CDR3 DNA: TGTGCCAGCAGCTTCGGGACGGAGGGAGTATTGTACTTC

J gene: TRBJ1-3
clone size: NA
V gene: TRBV10-1
D gene: NA
CDR3 protein: CASEPGLGNSGNTIYF
CDR3 DNA: TGCGCCAGCGAGCCGGGACTCGGAAACTCTGGAAACACCATATATTTT

J gene: TRBJ2-3
clone size: NA
V gene: TRBV5-1
D gene: NA
CDR3 protein: CASSTDPSRDTQYF
CDR3 DNA: TGCGCCAGCAGCACGGACCCTTCCCGAGATACGCAGTATTTT

J gene: TRBJ2-3
clone size: NA
V gene: TRBV10-3
D gene: NA
CDR3 protein: CAISGAPTDTQYF
CDR3 DNA: TGTGCCATCAGTGGCGCCCCCACAGATACGCAGTATTTT

J gene: TRBJ1-6
clone size: NA
V gene: TRBV2
D gene: TRBD1
CDR3 protein: CASSARDRDNSPLHF
CDR3 DNA: TGTGCCAGCAGTGCCCGGGACAGGGATAATTCACCCCTCCACTTT

J gene: TRBJ2-7
clone size: NA
V gene: TRBV19
D gene: TRBD2
CDR3 protein: CASRRDGGYEQYF
CDR3 DNA: TGTGCCAGTAGGAGAGACGGGGGGTACGAGCAGTACTTC

J gene: TRBJ2-3
clone size: NA
V gene: TRBV5-4
D gene: NA
CDR3 protein: CASSRRSGEDTQYF
CDR3 DNA: TGTGCCAGCAGCCGACGTTCGGGGGAAGATACGCAGTATTTT

J gene: TRBJ2-1
clone size: NA
V gene: TRBV6-1
D gene: NA
CDR3 protein: CASRIETKQFF
CDR3 DNA: TGTGCCAGCCGTATAGAGACTAAGCAGTTCTTC

J gene: TRBJ2-7
clone size: NA
V gene: TRBV6-1
D gene: NA
CDR3 protein: CASSEPGPYEQYF
CDR3 DNA: TGTGCCAGCAGTGAGCCGGGACCCTACGAGCAGTACTTC

J gene: TRBJ1-2
clone size: once
V gene: TRBV28
D gene: TRBD1
CDR3 protein: CASSFLGQGSIVGYTF
CDR3 DNA: TGTGCCAGCAGTTTTCTCGGACAGGGGTCAATCGTAGGCTACACCTTC

J gene: TRBJ1-6
clone size: NA
V gene: TRBV6-6
D gene: NA
CDR3 protein: CASSGEGWNSPLHF
CDR3 DNA: TGTGCCAGCAGCGGTGAGGGTTGGAATTCACCCCTCCACTTT

J gene: TRBJ2-7
clone size: NA
V gene: TRBV11-2
D gene: TRBD1
CDR3 protein: CASTPDRASSYEQYF
CDR3 DNA: TGTGCCAGCACCCCGGACAGGGCGAGCTCCTACGAGCAGTACTTC

J gene: TRBJ2-1
clone size: NA
V gene: TRBV15
D gene: NA
CDR3 protein: CATSRPRDSAYNEQFF
CDR3 DNA: TGTGCCACCAGCAGACCCCGGGACTCTGCATACAATGAGCAGTTCTTC

J gene: TRBJ2-7
clone size: once
V gene: TRBV11-2
D gene: NA
CDR3 protein: CASRLKWGLSYEQYF
CDR3 DNA: TGTGCCAGCAGACTAAAGTGGGGACTCTCCTACGAGCAGTACTTC

J gene: TRBJ2-7
clone size: NA
V gene: TRBV5-4
D gene: TRBD1
CDR3 protein: CASSYDRGPSYEQYF
CDR3 DNA: TGTGCCAGCAGCTATGACAGGGGACCTTCCTACGAGCAGTACTTC

J gene: TRBJ2-6
clone size: NA
V gene: TRBV5-4
D gene: NA
CDR3 protein: CASSLAGLWAGSGANVLTF
CDR3 DNA: TGTGCCAGCAGCTTGGCCGGTCTCTGGGCCGGCTCTGGGGCCAACGTCCTGACTTTC

J gene: TRBJ2-5
clone size: NA
V gene: TRBV9
D gene: NA
CDR3 protein: CASSVVAAGDTHQETQYF
CDR3 DNA: TGTGCCAGCAGCGTAGTTGCTGCGGGGGACACTCACCAAGAGACCCAGTACTTC

J gene: TRBJ1-1
clone size: NA
V gene: TRBV5-4
D gene: TRBD1
CDR3 protein: CASTKGTGQWAEAFF
CDR3 DNA: TGTGCCAGCACCAAAGGGACAGGGCAGTGGGCTGAAGCTTTCTTT

J gene: TRBJ2-4
clone size: few
V gene: TRBV2
D gene: TRBD1
CDR3 protein: CASKWDRGTTLTKNIQYF
CDR3 DNA: TGTGCCAGCAAATGGGACAGAGGGACAACTTTAACCAAAAACATTCAGTACTTC